Below are 27 T cell receptor beta chains sequenced from a single sample in a study of T cells in Graves' hyperthyroidism and ophthalmopathy. Amplification yielded TCR beta CDR3 regions, with RNA transcripts as the source. The HTBI set primed first-round TCR CDR3 RT-PCR. TCRdb processed the multiplex PCR reads anew with MiXCR; each CDR3 protein has one entry. This table has under 400,000 distinct CDR3 sequences, around 18% appearing once. Input material: blood. Receptors were obtained from a woman in her 40s with Graves' ophthalmopathy.

This chain links TRBV6-4 with TRBJ1-1; D ambiguous. The CDR3 has 15 residues. Germline V gene data show CDR1 as MRHNA and CDR2 as SNTAGT. The V end lost 5 bases, the J end lost 1 base, and 14 bases lay between the germline ends. In nucleotides, the CDR3 is TGTGCCAGCAGTTACTTAGCGGAGGGGAACACTGAAGCTTTCTTT. Translating gives CASSYLAEGNTEAFF.

This clonotype was detected ten times or more. The rearrangement uses TRBV6-5 and TRBJ2-7; the D call may be TRBD1 or TRBD2 (6 bases each). Germline V gene lookup returns CDR1 MNHEY and CDR2 SVGAGI. V lost 0 bases, J lost 3 bases, and 18 bases lay in between. The CDR3 length is 17 residues. CDR3 DNA sequence: TGTGCCAGCAGTTACTCGGGGGGACCGGGACACAACTACGAGCAGTACTTC. As protein: CASSYSGGPGHNYEQYF.

This clonotype was observed many times. V gene TRBV20-1 combines with J gene TRBJ2-5; possible D gene TRBD1, 5 bases. V was pared by 1 base and J by 7 bases, with 16 bases between. The CDR3 extends over 14 amino acids. Germline lookup yields CDR1 DFQATT and CDR2 SNEGSKA (reference sequence). In nucleotides, the CDR3 is TGCAGTGCTAGAGTAGGGGCCCTCTTGGGGACCCAGTACTTC. Translating gives CSARVGALLGTQYF.

This clonotype appeared many times. CDR3 coding DNA: TGTGCCAGCAGTTTCTTACAGGGAAGGGCAGGCTACACCTTC. Residues: CASSFLQGRAGYTF. J is TRBJ1-2 and V is TRBV12-3 or TRBV12-4; possibly TRBD1 for D (6 bases). The CDR3 runs to 14 residues. V lost 3 bases to trimming and J lost 8 bases, with 16 bases between them.

This chain joins TRBV12-3 or TRBV12-4 and TRBJ2-7; no clear D gene. CDR3 length equals 13 residues. Trimming removed 2 bases from V and 6 bases from J, with 11 bases in between. CDR3 sequence (DNA): TGTGCCAGCAGTTTATTCTCAGCTCGCGAGCAGTACTTC. Amino acid sequence: CASSLFSAREQYF.

This clonotype was seen ten or more times. V is TRBV7-2 and J is TRBJ2-7; 7 bases align to TRBD1. Germline V gene sequence: CDR1 SGHTA, CDR2 FQGNSA. The CDR3 is 14 residues long. V gave up 3 bases and J gave up 3 bases; unmatched junction bases: 5. Written as DNA, the CDR3 is TGTGCCAGCAGCTTGACCGGGACAGACTACGAGCAGTACTTC. Translated: CASSLTGTDYEQYF.

This clonotype was seen ten or more times. The chain uses TRBV20-1 and TRBJ2-5; D unclear. Germline V gene lookup returns CDR1 DFQATT and CDR2 SNEGSKA (reference sequence). Trimming cost V 2 bases and J 1 base, with 5 bases left between them. CDR3 size: 12 residues. For the CDR3, the DNA is TGCAGTGCTAGATCCGGCCAAGAGACCCAGTACTTC. This encodes CSARSGQETQYF.

Many counts were recorded for this clonotype. The V gene is TRBV30, the J gene TRBJ1-2; 8 positions agree with TRBD1. Germline V gene lookup returns CDR1 GTSNPN and CDR2 SVGIG (reference sequence). V shed 3 bases and J 4 bases; nucleotides not matched to a gene: 7. The CDR3 is 14 residues long. The CDR3 here is CAWSPDRGGYGYTF. CDR3 nucleotide sequence: TGTGCCTGGAGCCCAGACAGGGGCGGCTATGGCTACACCTTC.

The V and J genes are TRBV7-8 and TRBJ2-5; D is perhaps TRBD1 (6 bases). Trimming took off 5 bases at V and 1 base at J, with 11 bases between the two ends. The CDR3 is made up of 14 amino acids. The germline V gene encodes CDR1 SGHVS and CDR2 FQNEAQ. CDR3 residues: CASSPRQAQETQYF. CDR3 DNA: TGTGCCAGCAGCCCACGACAGGCCCAAGAGACCCAGTACTTC. Using reference TRBV7-8 and TRBJ2-5 for the parts outside the CDR3, the full variable domain is GAGVSQSPRYKVAKRGQDVALRCDPISGHVSLFWYQQALGQGPEFLTYFQNEAQLDKSGLPSDRFFAERPEGSVSTLKIQRTQQEDSAVYLCASSPRQAQETQYFGPGTRLLVL.

This clonotype was counted at least ten times. The J gene is TRBJ1-3, the V gene TRBV7-9; tentative D call: TRBD1 (5 bases). Looked up from germline, CDR1 is SEHNR and CDR2 is FQNEAQ (reference sequence). The CDR3 spans 16 residues. V gave up 4 bases and J gave up 0 bases, with 13 bases separating them. CDR3 sequence: CASSSDSSLSGNTIYF. The CDR3 coding sequence is TGTGCCAGCAGCTCCGACAGCAGTCTCTCTGGAAACACCATATATTTT.

This clonotype occurred many times. The V gene is TRBV5-1, the J gene TRBJ2-2; 10 nucleotides align to TRBD2. The CDR3 spans 15 residues. V was clipped by 0 bases and J by 4 bases; unmatched bases: 0. Germline assignment: CDR1 SGHRS and CDR2 YFSETQ. As DNA, the CDR3 is TGCGCCAGCAGCTTGGGGACTAGCGGCACCGGGGAGCTGTTTTTT. This translates into CASSLGTSGTGELFF.

This clonotype appeared many times. V usage is TRBV24-1 and J usage is TRBJ2-6; 10 bases align to TRBD1. V lost 4 bases, J lost 0 bases, and 5 bases stayed unmatched. The CDR3 totals 18 residues. Germline loops: CDR1 KGHDR, CDR2 SFDVKD. As DNA, the CDR3 is TGTGCCACCAGTGACCCGGGACAGGGGACCTCTGGGGCCAACGTCCTGACTTTC. This encodes CATSDPGQGTSGANVLTF.

This clonotype was recorded many times. The V and J genes are TRBV29-1 and TRBJ1-1; D gene unclear. Trimming took 2 bases from V and 4 from J, leaving 14 bases between them. Germline assignment: CDR1 SQVTM and CDR2 ANQGSEA. This CDR3 is built from 14 residues. The CDR3 sequence is CSVEKGRRATEAFF. In DNA, the CDR3 is TGCAGCGTTGAAAAAGGAAGACGGGCCACTGAAGCTTTCTTT.

This chain joins TRBV20-1 and TRBJ1-2; D is uncertain. V lost 3 bases and J 8 bases, leaving 10 bases between the germline ends. CDR1 and CDR2 (germline): DFQATT, SNEGSKA (reference sequence). The CDR3 totals 11 residues. CDR3 sequence reads: CSARGHEGYTF. The CDR3 region has the DNA TGCAGTGCTAGGGGCCATGAGGGCTACACCTTC.

This clonotype has ten or more counts. The CDR3 reads CASSPDNYGYTF. For the CDR3, the DNA is TGTGCCAGCAGCCCTGATAACTATGGCTACACCTTC. This chain uses TRBV7-9 with TRBJ1-2; unclear D gene. Germline CDR1 SEHNR, CDR2 FQNEAQ (reference sequence). The V end lost 5 bases, the J end lost 1 base, and 5 bases lay between the germline ends. CDR3 length: 12 residues.

The gene calls are TRBV6-1 and TRBJ2-7; the D is unclear. The V and J ends lost 4 bases and 7 bases respectively, with 11 bases between them. Germline values: CDR1 MNHNS, CDR2 SASEGT. The CDR3 runs 12 residues. Written as DNA, the CDR3 is TGTGCCAGCAGTGGACGGGCGTGGGAGCAGTACTTC. Amino acids: CASSGRAWEQYF.

This clonotype was found many times. The chain combines TRBV28 with TRBJ2-7, with D uncertain. Trimming removed 6 bases from V and 3 bases from J, with 6 bases in between. CDR3 length equals 11 residues. The germline CDR1 and CDR2 sequences are MDHEN and SYDVKM. The DNA for the CDR3 is TGTGCCAGCAGCAATTACTACGAGCAGTACTTC. Translating it yields CASSNYYEQYF.

This clonotype was seen many times. The chain couples TRBV9 to TRBJ2-2; D perhaps matches TRBD2 (6 bases). V lost 4 bases, J lost 4 bases, and 14 bases lay in between. CDR3 length equals 15 residues. The germline V gene encodes CDR1 SGDLS and CDR2 YYNGEE. CDR3 loop: CASSLLRGSTGELFF. The CDR3, as DNA: TGTGCCAGCAGCCTACTGCGGGGTAGCACCGGGGAGCTGTTTTTT.

The table lists this clonotype with a few counts. The chain couples TRBV12-3 or TRBV12-4 to TRBJ1-1, with D hard to call. Trimming took off 4 bases at V and 0 bases at J, with 9 bases between the two ends. There are 14 residues in the CDR3. The CDR3 here is CASSSQRMNTEAFF. In nucleotides, the CDR3 is TGTGCCAGCAGTTCCCAGCGGATGAACACTGAAGCTTTCTTT.

This clonotype occurred many times. V and J are TRBV27 and TRBJ2-6; D not resolved. V lost 8 bases to trimming and J lost 2 bases, with 7 bases between them. CDR3 length: 13 amino acids. Germline V gives CDR1 MNHEY, CDR2 SMNVEV (reference sequence). This CDR3 reads CASADTGANVLTF. The CDR3 DNA follows: TGTGCCAGCGCGGATACTGGGGCCAACGTCCTGACTTTC.

In its sample, this clonotype was seen many times. The rearrangement links TRBV6-2 or TRBV6-3 to TRBJ1-1; 8 nucleotides match TRBD1. The germline CDR1 and CDR2 sequences are MNHEY and SVGEGT. Trimming at V came to 2 bases and at J to 8 bases, leaving 7 bases not matched to a gene. The length of the CDR3 is 14 residues. CDR3 in DNA: TGTGCCAGCAGTTACATTAGAGGACAGGGCGAAGCTTTCTTT. This encodes CASSYIRGQGEAFF.

This clonotype was observed at least ten times. The chain is built from TRBV6-5 and TRBJ1-1; D not resolved. The CDR3 sequence is 16 residues long. Trimming removed 2 bases at V and 5 bases at J, with 18 bases between. The germline gives CDR1 MNHEY, CDR2 SVGAGI. The CDR3 bases are TGTGCCAGCAGTTACCCCCCGCCTCGGGAGGAAACTGAAGCTTTCTTT. This codes for CASSYPPPREETEAFF.

In this sample, this clonotype turned up a few times. This rearrangement joins TRBV3-1 to TRBJ2-7, with unresolved D. CDR1 is LGHDT and CDR2 is YNNKEL in the germline V gene (reference sequence). The germline V and J ends were trimmed by 3 bases and 5 bases, with 11 bases remaining between them. The length of the CDR3 is 13 residues. DNA of the CDR3: TGTGCCAGCAGCCACTCTTATGGCCACGAGCAGTACTTC. Protein: CASSHSYGHEQYF.

This clonotype was recorded many times. The rearrangement links TRBV7-9 to TRBJ2-5; no reliable D call. Trimming stripped 1 base from V and 1 base from J, with 10 bases between. Germline values: CDR1 SEHNR, CDR2 FQNEAQ (reference sequence). The CDR3 length is 15 residues. As DNA, the CDR3 is TGTGCCAGCAGCTTAGAAGGACCTGGCCAAGAGACCCAGTACTTC. Translation gives CASSLEGPGQETQYF.

This clonotype was detected many times. CDR3 nucleotides: TGTGCCAGCAGTTACCGGGGGAACGGCTACGAGCAGTACTTC. It is translated as CASSYRGNGYEQYF. The chain links TRBV6-2 or TRBV6-3 to TRBJ2-7, with a possible D match to TRBD2 (6 bases). The CDR3 has 14 amino acids. Germline V gene data show CDR1 as MNHEY and CDR2 as SVGEGT. Trimming cost V 2 bases and J 3 bases, with 11 bases left between them.

This clonotype was seen repeatedly, ten times or more. The chain couples TRBV9 to TRBJ2-2; TRBD1 agrees at 10 bases. This CDR3 is built from 18 residues. Germline V gene lookup returns CDR1 SGDLS and CDR2 YYNGEE. Germline trimming cut 4 bases from V and 6 bases from J; bases unmatched to any gene: 15. The DNA of the CDR3 is TGTGCCAGCAGCTTCCGAGACAGGGGGCAAGCGGGCGCCGGGGAGCTGTTTTTT. Protein product: CASSFRDRGQAGAGELFF.

This clonotype was counted at least ten times. The chain employs TRBV7-3 and TRBJ2-2; the match to TRBD1 covers 9 bases. The CDR3 has 17 residues. Germline lookup yields CDR1 SGHTA and CDR2 FQGTGA. The V and J ends lost 3 bases and 5 bases, in that order; junction bases with no gene match: 10. CDR3 protein: CASSLSSDRGKTGELFF. CDR3 in DNA: TGTGCCAGCAGCTTGTCGTCGGACAGGGGAAAGACCGGGGAGCTGTTTTTT. Looking up the rest from reference TRBV7-3 and TRBJ2-2 gives the full variable domain: GAGVSQTPSNKVTEKGKYVELRCDPISGHTALYWYRQSLGQGPEFLIYFQGTGAADDSGLPNDRFFAVRPEGSVSTLKIQRTERGDSAVYLCASSLSSDRGKTGELFFGEGSRLTVL.